Shown below are 6 T cell receptor beta chains from a single sample sequenced in a study of blood T cell repertoires in COVID-19. Some clones are missing from TCRdb's copy, which holds only in-frame ones; the method was immunoSEQ multiplex PCR. The data hold about 140,000 clones, with roughly 89% observed a single time. The specimen was peripheral blood. The receptor source for this set is a man aged 30 to 45 with COVID-19, enrolled during active disease.

V gene TRBV6-1 combines with J gene TRBJ2-5; D ambiguous. Looked up from germline, CDR1 is MNHNS and CDR2 is SASEGT. This CDR3 has 11 residues. V was cut by 3 bases and J by 5 bases, with 4 bases left in between. In nucleotides, the CDR3 is TGTGCCAGCAGTGACAGGGAGACCCAGTACTTC. Translation gives CASSDRETQYF.

The chain employs TRBV24-1 and TRBJ2-3, with 10 positions matching TRBD2. Trimming cost V 4 bases and J 1 base; bases outside gene matches: 4. The CDR3 is made up of 16 amino acids. Germline V lookup: CDR1 KGHDR, CDR2 SFDVKD. The CDR3 DNA follows: TGTGCCACCAGTGAACCCGGGACTAGCGGCACAGATACGCAGTATTTT. Its protein is CATSEPGTSGTDTQYF.

The rearrangement links TRBV18 to TRBJ1-4; 7 nucleotides agree with TRBD1. The V and J ends lost 1 base and 7 bases, in that order; junction bases with no gene match: 12. Germline V CDR1 and CDR2: KGHSH, LQKENI. CDR3 length equals 17 residues. This CDR3 is CASSPRGPGQMGEKLFF. In nucleotides, the CDR3 is TGTGCCAGCTCACCACGAGGGCCGGGACAGATGGGTGAAAAACTGTTTTTT.

The V gene is TRBV14, the J gene TRBJ1-2; D is unclear. Germline V gene lookup returns CDR1 SGHDN and CDR2 FVKESK. The CDR3 is 13 residues long. Trimming removed 7 bases at V and 2 bases at J, with 11 bases between. The CDR3 nucleotides read TGTGCCAGCACCCCCCAGGTGAACTATGGCTACACCTTC. Encoded protein: CASTPQVNYGYTF.

This chain joins TRBV28 and TRBJ2-3; D is possibly TRBD1 (6 bases). This CDR3 contains 13 residues. The V end was cut by 7 bases, the J end by 3 bases, with 11 bases between. Germline V gene lookup returns CDR1 MDHEN and CDR2 SYDVKM. The CDR3 coding sequence is TGTGCCAGCATGGGGGCGCTAACAGATACGCAGTATTTT. Protein: CASMGALTDTQYF.

The rearrangement links TRBV5-6 to TRBJ2-7; possibly TRBD2 for D (6 bases). This CDR3 has 14 residues. From germline, CDR1 is SGHDT and CDR2 YYEEEE. Trimming cost V 4 bases and J 5 bases, with 16 bases left between them. DNA of the CDR3: TGTGCCAGCAGCCACCCGGGGGAAGGGGACGAGCAGTACTTC. As protein: CASSHPGEGDEQYF.